This TCR beta chain was captured by sequencing in a study of T cell responses to AZD1222 COVID-19 vaccine. The CDR3 contains 16 residues. The V end lost 6 bases, the J end lost 0 bases, and 17 bases lay between the germline ends. Germline V CDR1 and CDR2: LNHDA, SQIVND (reference sequence). The assay was immunoSEQ multiplex PCR, and TCRdb's table has in-frame clones only and misses some. Of 95,000 to 150,000 clones in the sample, approximately 86% were seen once. J is TRBJ1-2 and V is TRBV19; D perhaps matches TRBD1 (5 bases). Sample: peripheral blood, taken on day 0 of AZD1222 vaccination. This TCR derives from an adult in good health. CDR3 sequence (DNA): TGTGCCAGTAGGAAGGGACGATCCCAAGCTAACTATGGCTACACCTTC. Protein product: CASRKGRSQANYGYTF.